A selection of T cell receptor beta chains follows, all from one sample in a study of shared clonotypes between healthy human individuals. The table came from immunoSEQ multiplex PCR; TCRdb's copy has only in-frame clones and leaves some out. The data show about 2 million clones, over 85% seen once. Sequenced input: naive CD8+ T cells sorted from blood. The receptors stem from a man aged 18 to 30 in good health. The CDR3 runs from the conserved cysteine through the conserved F or W. D genes are given only for firm matches. Clone size, where shown, is once, few, many, or a class for clones that have expanded.

v_gene	len	j_gene	d_gene	abundance	CDR3aa	CDR3nt
TRBV28	12	TRBJ2-7	TRBD1	-	CASSAGGLEQYF	TGTGCCAGCAGTGCAGGGGGCCTGGAGCAGTACTTC
TRBV7-9	16	TRBJ1-1	TRBD1	-	CASSSPRDRIDTEAFF	TGTGCCAGCAGCTCGCCAAGGGACAGGATCGACACTGAAGCTTTCTTT
TRBV5-5	15	TRBJ2-7	TRBD1	-	CASSRTGGFSYEQYF	TGTGCCAGCAGCAGGACAGGGGGGTTTAGCTACGAGCAGTACTTC
TRBV4-2	14	TRBJ2-7	-	-	CASSQDTASDEQYF	TGTGCCAGCAGCCAGGACACGGCATCTGACGAGCAGTACTTC
TRBV27	14	TRBJ2-1	-	-	CASSLSRDNNEQFF	TGTGCCAGCAGTTTATCGCGGGACAACAATGAGCAGTTCTTC
TRBV13	14	TRBJ1-4	TRBD1	-	CASSLGQGLEKLFF	TGTGCCAGCAGCTTAGGACAGGGGTTGGAAAAACTGTTTTTT
TRBV28	18	TRBJ1-5	-	once	CASSLSRAETYSNQPQHF	TGTGCCAGCAGTTTATCTCGAGCAGAAACCTATAGCAATCAGCCCCAGCATTTT
TRBV19	16	TRBJ1-5	TRBD1	-	CASSTRDSYSNQPQHF	TGTGCCAGTAGTACAAGGGACAGTTATAGCAATCAGCCCCAGCATTTT
TRBV6-5	12	TRBJ2-7	-	-	CASSYPGNEQYF	TGTGCCAGCAGTTACCCGGGGAACGAGCAGTACTTC
TRBV6-5	13	TRBJ1-1	-	-	CASSQPRNTEAFF	TGTGCCAGCTCCCAACCGAGGAACACTGAAGCTTTCTTT
TRBV10-1	16	TRBJ2-3	-	-	CASSESNGGYTDTQYF	TGCGCCAGCAGTGAGTCGAACGGGGGTTACACAGATACGCAGTATTTT
TRBV28	15	TRBJ2-5	TRBD1	-	CASSSGQAPRETQYF	TGTGCCAGCAGTTCCGGACAGGCCCCTCGGGAGACCCAGTACTTC
TRBV4-1	13	TRBJ1-5	-	-	CASSQDRLQPQHF	TGCGCCAGCAGCCAAGATCGACTACAGCCCCAGCATTTT
TRBV7-9	14	TRBJ1-1	-	-	CASSPKDSITEAFF	TGTGCCAGCAGCCCCAAGGACTCGATCACTGAAGCTTTCTTT